Presented here are 31 T cell receptor beta chains from one specimen sequenced in a study of T cell clones after liver transplantation. Produced via immunoSEQ multiplex PCR; TCRdb's table is partial and in-frame only. The data hold fewer than 85,000 clones, with about four fifths observed a single time. This specimen was CD4+ T cells from blood, taken 12 months after liver transplant. Receptors were obtained from a human patient who received a liver transplant. Some T cells may be provided by the graft donor.

The rearrangement links TRBV10-3 to TRBJ1-5; D might be TRBD1 (6 bases). The germline V and J ends were trimmed by 8 bases and 0 bases, with 11 bases remaining between them. CDR3 length: 14 amino acids. Germline CDR1 ENHRY, CDR2 SYGVKD. The CDR3 DNA reads TGTGCCATCGGGGGGGCGGGTAGCAATCAGCCCCAGCATTTT. This translates into CAIGGAGSNQPQHF.

V is TRBV11-2 and J is TRBJ2-7; D gene uncertain. CDR3 length equals 14 residues. V lost 0 bases and J lost 7, with 13 bases in between. From germline, CDR1 is SGHAT and CDR2 FQNNGV. CDR3 region: CASSLDTHFREQYF. CDR3 bases: TGTGCCAGCAGCTTAGATACCCACTTTAGGGAGCAGTACTTC.

The rearrangement joins TRBV7-6 to TRBJ2-5; the D is unclear. From germline, CDR1 is SGHVS and CDR2 FNYEAQ. Trimming shortened V by 3 bases and J by 1 base, and 6 bases separated the two germline ends. The CDR3 spans 13 residues. The CDR3 nucleotides are TGTGCCAGCAGCTTGTACTCCCAAGAGACCCAGTACTTC. This gives the protein CASSLYSQETQYF.

The chain carries TRBV5-1 and TRBJ2-7; no reliable D call. This CDR3 has 15 amino acids. Trimming took off 2 bases at V and 2 bases at J, with 14 bases between the two ends. Germline V CDR1 and CDR2: SGHRS, YFSETQ. CDR3 region: CASSLTLDQTYEQYF. CDR3 DNA sequence: TGCGCCAGCAGCTTAACCCTAGACCAGACCTACGAGCAGTACTTC.

The CDR3 DNA reads as TGTGCCAGTAGTATATTGGGACTTCGCTCTGGGGCCAACGTCCTGACTTTC. Translated, it gives CASSILGLRSGANVLTF. J is TRBJ2-6 and V is TRBV19; D possibly corresponds to TRBD2 (6 bases). Germline CDR1 reads LNHDA; CDR2 reads SQIVND (reference sequence). Trimming removed 2 bases at V and 0 bases at J, with 11 bases between. This CDR3 has 17 residues.

The J gene is TRBJ1-2, the V gene TRBV27; 7 bases are a match to TRBD1. CDR3 size: 15 residues. V trimming: 5 bases; J trimming: 5 bases; junction bases outside the gene matches: 11. Per the germline V gene, CDR1 is MNHEY and CDR2 is SMNVEV (reference sequence). CDR3 sequence reads: CASSRAGRGFYGYTF. Here the CDR3 DNA reads TGTGCCAGCAGTCGAGCGGGCAGGGGGTTTTATGGCTACACCTTC.

This clone appeared a few times. V and J are TRBV28 and TRBJ1-2; D perhaps matches TRBD1 (5 bases). The length of the CDR3 is 13 residues. Trimming took off 2 bases at V and 12 bases at J, with 16 bases between the two ends. The V gene's germline CDR1 is MDHEN and CDR2 SYDVKM. CDR3 coding DNA: TGTGCCAGCAGTTTAATCAGGGTCCGGGGAAACACCTTC. Translation gives CASSLIRVRGNTF.

The J gene is TRBJ2-3, the V gene TRBV30; the match to TRBD1 covers 7 bases. The V and J ends lost 0 bases and 14 bases, in that order; junction bases with no gene match: 5. This CDR3 region has 11 residues. The germline V gene encodes CDR1 GTSNPN and CDR2 SVGIG (reference sequence). The CDR3 sequence is CAWSVDRVRYF. For the CDR3, the DNA is TGTGCCTGGAGTGTTGACAGGGTACGGTATTTT.

The CDR3 bases are TGTGCCAGCAGCTTCGGACAGGGAGGAGGAAACACCATATATTTT. Protein product: CASSFGQGGGNTIYF. This sequence joins TRBV11-3 and TRBJ1-3, with 8 positions matching TRBD1. Germline V gene lookup returns CDR1 SGHNT and CDR2 YENEEA. V was clipped by 3 bases and J by 4 bases; unmatched bases: 5. The CDR3 length is 15 residues.

The V gene is TRBV28, the J gene TRBJ1-3; D not certain. CDR3 length: 13 residues. The V gene's germline CDR1 is MDHEN and CDR2 SYDVKM. V was shortened by 6 bases and J by 5 bases, with 11 bases between the two germline ends. CDR3 protein: CASSTSNRNTIYF. In nucleotides, the CDR3 is TGTGCCAGCAGCACCAGTAACAGAAACACCATATATTTT.

In nucleotides, the CDR3 is TGTGCCAGCAGCCCAGACAGGGTAATTTGGAATGAGCAGTTCTTC. Translated: CASSPDRVIWNEQFF. This chain links TRBV7-8 with TRBJ2-1, with 7 positions matching TRBD1. This CDR3 has 15 residues. V was clipped by 5 bases and J by 7 bases; unmatched bases: 11. Germline V gene data show CDR1 as SGHVS and CDR2 as FQNEAQ.

The V gene is TRBV5-1, the J gene TRBJ2-1; D might be TRBD1 or TRBD2, each matching 5 bases. Germline loops: CDR1 SGHRS, CDR2 YFSETQ. This CDR3 region has 14 residues. Trimming shortened V by 4 bases and J by 10 bases, and 18 bases separated the two germline ends. The CDR3 spells CASSPVDRGGEQFF. As DNA, the CDR3 is TGCGCCAGCAGCCCGGTTGATCGGGGCGGGGAGCAGTTCTTC.

This chain links TRBV4-1 with TRBJ1-1; 9 bases map to TRBD1. The germline CDR1 and CDR2 sequences are MGHRA and YSYEKL. This CDR3 region has 16 residues. J gave up 2 bases and V 1 base, and 5 bases lay outside the gene matches. The CDR3 DNA reads TGCGCCAGCAGCCAAGCGGACAGGGGTTACAACACTGAAGCTTTCTTT. Translation gives CASSQADRGYNTEAFF.

This clone was counted between two and nine times. The genes are TRBV10-2 and TRBJ2-4; 10 bases map to TRBD2. CDR3 size: 15 residues. Trimming took 6 bases from V and 6 from J; bases not matched to a gene: 8. CDR1 WSHSY and CDR2 SAAADI come from the germline V gene. CDR3 in DNA: TGCGCCAGCAGACCCCTAGCGGGAGATACAAACATTCAGTACTTC. This translates into CASRPLAGDTNIQYF.

DNA for the CDR3: TGTGCCAGCAGTTTCCCGGGCAGATACAATGAGCAGTTCTTC. Translation gives CASSFPGRYNEQFF. This chain connects TRBV27 to TRBJ2-1; no clear D gene. The CDR3 is 14 amino acids. CDR1 is MNHEY and CDR2 is SMNVEV in the germline V gene (reference sequence). Trimming took off 3 bases at V and 4 bases at J, with 10 bases between the two ends.

The V gene is TRBV5-1, the J gene TRBJ2-2; D might be TRBD1 (5 bases). V was trimmed by 1 base and J by 2 bases, leaving 12 bases between them. This CDR3 spans 16 amino acids. CDR1 and CDR2 (germline): SGHRS, YFSETQ. CDR3 nucleotide sequence: TGCGCCAGCAGCTTGTCCCGGACATCCAACACCGGGGAGCTGTTTTTT. It yields the protein CASSLSRTSNTGELFF.

The chain uses TRBV27 and TRBJ1-1; possibly TRBD1 for D (6 bases). This CDR3 has 14 residues. V was cut by 3 bases and J by 4 bases, with 12 bases left in between. The germline CDR1 and CDR2 sequences are MNHEY and SMNVEV (reference sequence). The CDR3, as DNA: TGTGCCAGCAGTTTCTTCCTAGGGGGCACTGAAGCTTTCTTT. The encoded protein is CASSFFLGGTEAFF.

V usage is TRBV7-2 and J usage is TRBJ2-7, with a tentative D call TRBD2 (5 bases). This CDR3 region has 15 residues. The germline V gene encodes CDR1 SGHTA and CDR2 FQGNSA. The germline V and J ends were trimmed by 5 bases and 4 bases, with 18 bases remaining between them. CDR3 protein: CASSPYMGGLYEQYF. The CDR3 coding sequence is TGTGCCAGCAGCCCTTATATGGGCGGGTTATACGAGCAGTACTTC.

J is TRBJ2-7 and V is TRBV5-1; D is undetermined. Germline CDR1 SGHRS, CDR2 YFSETQ. The length of the CDR3 is 14 residues. V was clipped by 4 bases and J by 0 bases, with 11 bases between them. DNA for the CDR3: TGCGCCAGCAGCGGGCACATGAGCTCCTACGAGCAGTACTTC. This sequence encodes CASSGHMSSYEQYF.

J is TRBJ2-1 and V is TRBV5-4, with 10 positions matching TRBD2. The J segment lost 4 bases and the V segment lost 4 bases, leaving 5 bases of the junction unmatched. CDR1 and CDR2 from the germline V gene are SGHNT and YYREEE (reference sequence). The CDR3 contains 15 residues. In nucleotides, the CDR3 is TGTGCCAGCAGCACCGTAGCGGGAGGATACAATGAGCAGTTCTTC. Its translation: CASSTVAGGYNEQFF.

The chain recombines TRBV29-1 with TRBJ2-1, with D hard to call. The CDR3 sequence is 14 residues long. Trimming removed 7 bases at V and 5 bases at J, with 18 bases between. Germline values: CDR1 SQVTM, CDR2 ANQGSEA. Written as DNA, the CDR3 is TGCAGCGCCCTCGGCGGAGCAGTTAACAATGAGCAGTTCTTC. This codes for CSALGGAVNNEQFF.

The rearrangement links TRBV9 to TRBJ2-1; perhaps TRBD2 as D (6 bases). Germline CDR1 is SGDLS and CDR2 is YYNGEE. Trimming shortened V by 0 bases and J by 2 bases, and 9 bases separated the two germline ends. The CDR3 length is 15 residues. CDR3 region: CASSVGPGAYNEQFF. The CDR3 nucleotides read TGTGCCAGCAGCGTAGGGCCGGGGGCCTACAATGAGCAGTTCTTC. The whole variable domain, remainder taken from reference TRBV9 and TRBJ2-1, is DSGVTQTPKHLITATGQRVTLRCSPRSGDLSVYWYQQSLDQGLQFLIQYYNGEERAKGNILERFSAQQFPDLHSELNLSSLELGDSALYFCASSVGPGAYNEQFFGPGTRLTVL.

The V and J genes are TRBV5-4 and TRBJ2-5; 10 bases are shared with TRBD1. The V segment lost 4 bases and the J segment 6 bases; nucleotides outside the gene matches: 6. The length of the CDR3 is 14 residues. Germline V lookup: CDR1 SGHNT, CDR2 YYREEE (reference sequence). The CDR3 spells CASSHQDRGKTQYF. The CDR3 coding sequence is TGTGCCAGCAGCCACCAGGACAGGGGGAAGACCCAGTACTTC.

The V and J genes are TRBV7-2 and TRBJ2-3; no definite D call. Trimming stripped 5 bases from V and 2 bases from J, with 5 bases between. In germline, CDR1 is SGHTA, CDR2 FQGNSA. CDR3 size: 12 residues. CDR3: CASSTNTDTQYF. CDR3 sequence (DNA): TGTGCCAGCAGCACGAACACAGATACGCAGTATTTT.

This clone was recorded once. The rearrangement links TRBV28 to TRBJ2-7; D is uncertain. The CDR3 consists of 12 residues. Germline CDR1 reads MDHEN; CDR2 reads SYDVKM. V shed 9 bases and J shed 2 bases, with 11 bases lying between them. CDR3 region: CASSTPTYEQYF. The CDR3 region has the DNA TGTGCCAGTTCGACTCCGACCTACGAGCAGTACTTC.

This clone showed up just a few times. The chain combines TRBV29-1 with TRBJ1-3, with 7 positions matching TRBD1. Germline V gene sequence: CDR1 SQVTM, CDR2 ANQGSEA. V lost 7 bases to trimming and J lost 5 bases; unmatched junction nucleotides: 8. The CDR3 consists of 13 residues. In DNA form, the CDR3 reads TGCAGCGCAGAGGGGGCGGGGAGAAACACCATATATTTT. It translates to CSAEGAGRNTIYF.

The V and J genes are TRBV10-3 and TRBJ2-5; 9 bases fit TRBD1. Germline-derived CDR1 and CDR2 are ENHRY and SYGVKD. The CDR3 is made up of 14 amino acids. The junction had 10 bases not matched to a gene; V was cut back by 8 bases and J by 6 bases. The CDR3 is CAIGSGTGLKTQYF. The DNA of the CDR3 is TGTGCCATCGGATCCGGGACAGGGCTCAAGACCCAGTACTTC.

This chain connects TRBV5-1 to TRBJ2-7; no definite D call. The CDR3 covers 14 residues. The ends were cut back, 7 bases at V and 2 bases at J, with 16 bases in the middle. Germline V CDR1 and CDR2: SGHRS, YFSETQ. The CDR3 DNA reads TGCGCCAGCTTTTCGGAAGGCTCAACCTACGAGCAGTACTTC. Its translation: CASFSEGSTYEQYF.

This chain uses TRBV7-3 with TRBJ1-1; D gene ambiguous. V was trimmed by 8 bases and J by 2 bases, leaving 9 bases between them. This CDR3 has 12 residues. The germline V gene encodes CDR1 SGHTA and CDR2 FQGTGA. The CDR3 here is CASGRSNTEAFF. The CDR3 coding sequence is TGTGCCAGCGGACGGAGCAACACTGAAGCTTTCTTT.

This chain uses TRBV9 with TRBJ2-3; D may correspond to TRBD1 or TRBD2 (6 bases each). Trimming left V 0 bases short and J 5 bases short, with 19 bases between. The CDR3 runs to 17 residues. Germline V gene lookup returns CDR1 SGDLS and CDR2 YYNGEE. The CDR3, as DNA: TGTGCCAGCAGCGTAGACTCAAGGGGGGTTTCATTAGATACGCAGTATTTT. Translation gives CASSVDSRGVSLDTQYF.

Within the sample, this clone is medium-sized. This rearrangement joins TRBV5-1 to TRBJ2-1; D is undetermined. CDR1 is SGHRS and CDR2 is YFSETQ in the germline V gene. CDR3 length equals 17 residues. Trimming cost V 3 bases and J 5 bases, with 21 bases left between them. The CDR3 region has the DNA TGCGCCAGCAGCTGGGAAGGACGTAGTATACCCAACAATGAGCAGTTCTTC. It is translated as CASSWEGRSIPNNEQFF.